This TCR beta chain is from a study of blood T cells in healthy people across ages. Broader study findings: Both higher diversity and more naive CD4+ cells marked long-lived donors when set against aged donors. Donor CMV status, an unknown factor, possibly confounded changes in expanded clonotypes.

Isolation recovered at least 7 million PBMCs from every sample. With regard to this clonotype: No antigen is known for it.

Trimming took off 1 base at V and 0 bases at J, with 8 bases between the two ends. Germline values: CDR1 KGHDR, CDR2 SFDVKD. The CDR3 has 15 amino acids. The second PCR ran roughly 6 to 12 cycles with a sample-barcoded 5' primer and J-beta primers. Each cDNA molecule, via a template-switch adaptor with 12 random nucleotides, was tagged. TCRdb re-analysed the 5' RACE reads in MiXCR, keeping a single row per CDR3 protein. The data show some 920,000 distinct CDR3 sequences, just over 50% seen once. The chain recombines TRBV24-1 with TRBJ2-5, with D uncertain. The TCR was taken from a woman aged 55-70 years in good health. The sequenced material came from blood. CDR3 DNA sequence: TGTGCCACCAGTGATTTATTCGGACACCAAGAGACCCAGTACTTC. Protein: CATSDLFGHQETQYF.